This T cell receptor beta chain originates from a study of T cell responses to AZD1222 COVID-19 vaccine. Notes on the study in general: Without day 14 samples, only post-peak T cell repertoires were studied. CD4 TCRs associated with vaccination spanned spike, dominating at 160-218 and 743-854. Increases in Spike-specific TCR breadth and depth were seen after two AZD1222 doses. Mostly white British, mostly female donors; authors suggested clonal diversity may be underestimated.

Profiling relied on immunoSEQ multiplex PCR, and the TCRdb table lists in-frame clones only, not all of them. There are around 150,000 clones in the sample; 92% occur only once, and approximately 3.3% lies in the top ten. To note about this clone: Its antigen is unknown.

The source of this sequence is an adult who received the AZD1222 COVID-19 vaccine. This specimen was peripheral blood, taken 28 days after the second AZD1222 dose.

The DNA for the CDR3 is TGTGCCAGCAGTGCTCCTCCAGCAGGGCGATGGGCGACCCAGTACTTC. Translating it yields CASSAPPAGRWATQYF. The chain carries TRBV25-1 and TRBJ2-5, with a weak D call TRBD1 (5 bases). V was trimmed by 4 bases and J by 7 bases, leaving 22 bases between them. The length of the CDR3 is 16 residues. Per the germline V gene, CDR1 is MGHDK and CDR2 is SYGVNS.